These T cell receptor beta chains were read from a single sample in a study of a mutant IDH1 vaccine in newly diagnosed glioma. Sequenced by immunoSEQ multiplex PCR; TCRdb stores in-frame clones only, minus some. The sample shows around 59,000 clones, around 90% of them seen only once. Sequenced here: PBMCs, sampled from a glioma patient treated with radiotherapy, temozolomide or both. The source is a man aged 45-65 years with glioma. Both conserved end residues are part of each CDR3. D genes are given only for firm matches. Clone size is shown for a subset of rows, as once, few, many or a class of expanded clone.

>TRBJ1-1|TRBV30|once|.
CAWSVALNTEAFF
TGTGCCTGGAGTGTAGCCCTGAACACTGAAGCTTTCTTT
>TRBJ2-5|TRBV4-3|.|.
CASSQDAAGAGNQETQYF
TGCGCCAGCAGCCAAGATGCGGCCGGGGCAGGGAACCAAGAGACCCAGTACTTC
>TRBJ1-1|TRBV10-3|.|.
CAISEGIAGANTEAFF
TGTGCCATCAGTGAGGGCATCGCAGGGGCGAACACTGAAGCTTTCTTT
>TRBJ1-2|TRBV14|.|.
CASSQLPYGNYGYTF
TGTGCCAGCAGCCAACTTCCCTATGGAAACTATGGCTACACCTTC
>TRBJ2-2|TRBV27|.|.
CASSFGLAPNTGELFF
TGTGCCAGCAGTTTTGGGCTAGCCCCGAACACCGGGGAGCTGTTTTTT
>TRBJ1-5|TRBV19|.|TRBD1
CASTTGTGIFQPQHF
TGTGCCAGTACCACCGGGACAGGGATCTTTCAGCCCCAGCATTTT
>TRBJ2-5|TRBV13|.|TRBD2
CASSFLSGGASGGQETQYF
TGTGCCAGCAGCTTCCTTAGCGGGGGGGCAAGTGGAGGGCAAGAGACCCAGTACTTC
>TRBJ2-7|TRBV10-1|.|.
CASRGTGTEQYF
TGCGCCAGCAGGGGTACAGGGACCGAGCAGTACTTC
>TRBJ2-5|TRBV4-3|.|TRBD1
CASSQAGQGQETQYF
TGCGCCAGCAGCCAGGCCGGACAGGGACAAGAGACCCAGTACTTC
>TRBJ2-3|TRBV4-2|.|.
CASSQDGKYTDTQYF
TGTGCCAGCAGCCAAGACGGTAAATACACAGATACGCAGTATTTT
>TRBJ1-5|TRBV28|.|.
CASRTVKMSNQPQHF
TGTGCCAGCCGGACGGTTAAGATGAGCAATCAGCCCCAGCATTTT
>TRBJ2-1|TRBV7-8|.|.
CASSSGRYNEQFF
TGTGCCAGCAGCTCCGGCCGCTACAATGAGCAGTTCTTC
>TRBJ2-2|TRBV7-3|.|TRBD1
CASSSIRGTGELFF
TGTGCCAGCAGCTCGATCAGGGGGACCGGGGAGCTGTTTTTT
>TRBJ1-3|TRBV4-1|.|TRBD1
CASSIFGDSSGNTIYF
TGCGCCAGCAGTATTTTCGGGGACAGCTCTGGAAACACCATATATTTT
>TRBJ2-1|TRBV10-3|once|TRBD2
CAISESVASGDNNEQFF
TGTGCCATCAGTGAGTCAGTGGCTAGCGGGGACAACAATGAGCAGTTCTTC
>TRBJ2-3|TRBV6-5|.|.
CASSSLLGRGTDTQYF
TGTGCCAGCAGTTCCCTTCTAGGAAGGGGCACAGATACGCAGTATTTT
>TRBJ2-2|TRBV11-2|.|TRBD2
CASSLLRGDLYTGELFF
TGTGCCAGCAGCTTACTTCGGGGGGACCTTTACACCGGGGAGCTGTTTTTT
>TRBJ1-2|TRBV28|once|.
CASSKQVNYGYTF
TGTGCCAGCAGTAAACAGGTCAACTATGGCTACACCTTC
>TRBJ2-7|TRBV23-1|once|.
CASSQSIGTYEQYF
TGCGCCAGCAGTCAATCGATAGGGACCTACGAGCAGTACTTC
>TRBJ1-1|TRBV28|.|.
CASSSPGEGNTEAFF
TGTGCCAGCAGTTCCCCTGGGGAAGGAAACACTGAAGCTTTCTTT
>TRBJ2-3|TRBV11-3|.|.
CASSLAGPGADTQYF
TGTGCCAGCAGCTTAGCAGGTCCGGGGGCGGATACGCAGTATTTT
>TRBJ1-1|TRBV4-2|few|.
CASSQDVYRDTEAFF
TGTGCCAGCAGCCAAGATGTGTACCGGGACACTGAAGCTTTCTTT
>TRBJ1-5|TRBV7-9|.|.
CASSLQGSNQPQHF
TGTGCCAGCAGTCTTCAGGGAAGCAATCAGCCCCAGCATTTT
>TRBJ2-2|TRBV5-4|.|.
CASSLRQTDTGELFF
TGTGCCAGCAGCTTGAGACAAACCGACACCGGGGAGCTGTTTTTT